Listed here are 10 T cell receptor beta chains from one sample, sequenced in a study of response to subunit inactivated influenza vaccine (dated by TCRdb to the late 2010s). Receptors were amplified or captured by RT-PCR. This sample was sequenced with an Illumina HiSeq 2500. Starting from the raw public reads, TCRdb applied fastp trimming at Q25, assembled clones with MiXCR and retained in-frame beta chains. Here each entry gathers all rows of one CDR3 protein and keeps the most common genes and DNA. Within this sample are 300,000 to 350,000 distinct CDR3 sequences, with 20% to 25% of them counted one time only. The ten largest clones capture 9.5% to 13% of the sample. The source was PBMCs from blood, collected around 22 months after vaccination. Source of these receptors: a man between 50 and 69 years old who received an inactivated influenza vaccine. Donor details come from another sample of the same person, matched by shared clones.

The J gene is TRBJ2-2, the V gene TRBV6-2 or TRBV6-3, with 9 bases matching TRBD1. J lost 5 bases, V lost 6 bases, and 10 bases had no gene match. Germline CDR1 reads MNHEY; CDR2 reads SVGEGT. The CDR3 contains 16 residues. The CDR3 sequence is CASSSTGGMKTGELFF. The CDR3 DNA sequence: TGTGCCAGCAGCAGCACAGGGGGCATGAAGACCGGGGAGCTGTTTTTT.

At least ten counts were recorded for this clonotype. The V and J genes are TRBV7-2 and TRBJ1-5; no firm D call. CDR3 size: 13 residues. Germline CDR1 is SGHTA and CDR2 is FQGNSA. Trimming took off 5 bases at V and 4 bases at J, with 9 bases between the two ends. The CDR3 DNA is TGTGCCAGCAGCAAGGACGGGAATCAGCCCCAGCATTTT. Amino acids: CASSKDGNQPQHF.

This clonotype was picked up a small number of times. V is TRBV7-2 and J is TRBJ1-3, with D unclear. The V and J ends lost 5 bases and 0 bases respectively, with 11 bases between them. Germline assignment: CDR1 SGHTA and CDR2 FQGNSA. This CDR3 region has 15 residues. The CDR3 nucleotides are TGTGCCAGCAGCCTATCGTGGAGCTCTGGAAACACCATATATTTT. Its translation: CASSLSWSSGNTIYF. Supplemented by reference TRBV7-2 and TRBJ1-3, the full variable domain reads GAGVSQSPSNKVTEKGKDVELRCDPISGHTALYWYRQSLGQGLEFLIYFQGNSAPDKSGLPSDRFSAERTGGSVSTLTIQRTQQEDSAVYLCASSLSWSSGNTIYFGEGSWLTVV.

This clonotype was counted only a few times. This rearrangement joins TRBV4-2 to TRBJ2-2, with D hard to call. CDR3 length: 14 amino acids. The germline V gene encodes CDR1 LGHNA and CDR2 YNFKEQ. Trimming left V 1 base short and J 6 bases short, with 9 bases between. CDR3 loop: CASSQGVESGELFF. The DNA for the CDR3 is TGTGCCAGCAGCCAAGGGGTGGAATCCGGGGAGCTGTTTTTT.

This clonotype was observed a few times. The CDR3 nucleotides read TGTGCCAGCAGCCCCCGGGGGATAGAGAGCTCCTACGAGCAGTACTTC. This gives the protein CASSPRGIESSYEQYF. This rearrangement joins TRBV6-1 to TRBJ2-7; possibly TRBD2 for D (6 bases). The CDR3 contains 16 residues. Deletions cut 6 bases from V and 0 bases from J, with 18 bases between. The germline gives CDR1 MNHNS, CDR2 SASEGT.

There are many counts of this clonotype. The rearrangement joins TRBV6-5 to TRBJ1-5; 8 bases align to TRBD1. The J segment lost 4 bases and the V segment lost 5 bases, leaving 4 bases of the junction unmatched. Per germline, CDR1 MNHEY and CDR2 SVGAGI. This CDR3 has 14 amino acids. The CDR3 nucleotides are TGTGCCAGCAGTACACGACAGGGGAATCAGCCCCAGCATTTT. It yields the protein CASSTRQGNQPQHF.

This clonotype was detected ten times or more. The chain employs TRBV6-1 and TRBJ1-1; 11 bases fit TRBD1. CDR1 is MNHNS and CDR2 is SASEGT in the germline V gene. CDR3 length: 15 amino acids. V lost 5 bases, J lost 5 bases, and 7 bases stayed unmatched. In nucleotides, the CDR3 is TGTGCCAGCAGTCCCGGGACAGGGGGTTTTACTGAAGCTTTCTTT. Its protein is CASSPGTGGFTEAFF.

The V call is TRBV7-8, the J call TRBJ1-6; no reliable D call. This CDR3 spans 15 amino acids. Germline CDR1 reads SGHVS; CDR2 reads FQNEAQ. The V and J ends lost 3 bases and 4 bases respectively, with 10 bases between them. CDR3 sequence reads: CASSFTDGYNSPLHF. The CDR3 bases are TGTGCCAGCAGCTTCACGGACGGATATAATTCACCCCTCCACTTT.

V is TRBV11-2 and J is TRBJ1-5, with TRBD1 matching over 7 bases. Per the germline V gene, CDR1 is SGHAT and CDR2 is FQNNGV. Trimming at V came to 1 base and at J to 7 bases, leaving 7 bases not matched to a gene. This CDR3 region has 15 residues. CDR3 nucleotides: TGTGCCAGCAGCTTAGGTCAGGGGGGACACCAGCCCCAGCATTTT. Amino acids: CASSLGQGGHQPQHF.

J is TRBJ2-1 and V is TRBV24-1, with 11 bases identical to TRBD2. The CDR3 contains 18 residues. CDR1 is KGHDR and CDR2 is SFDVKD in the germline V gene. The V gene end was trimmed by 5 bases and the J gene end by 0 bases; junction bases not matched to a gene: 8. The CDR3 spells CATSGLLSGRASYNEQFF. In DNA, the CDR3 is TGTGCCACCAGTGGCCTCCTTAGCGGGAGGGCCTCCTACAATGAGCAGTTCTTC.